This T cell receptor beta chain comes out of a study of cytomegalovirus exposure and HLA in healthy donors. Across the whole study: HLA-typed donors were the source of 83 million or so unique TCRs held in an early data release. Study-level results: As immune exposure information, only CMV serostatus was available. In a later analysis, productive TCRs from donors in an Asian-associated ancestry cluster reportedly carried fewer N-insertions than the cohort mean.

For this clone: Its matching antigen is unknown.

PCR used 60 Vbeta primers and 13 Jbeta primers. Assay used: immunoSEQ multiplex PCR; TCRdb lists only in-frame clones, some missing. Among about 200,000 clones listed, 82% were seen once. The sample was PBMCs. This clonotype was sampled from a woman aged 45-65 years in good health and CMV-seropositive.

CDR3 nucleotides: TGTGCCAGCAGCACGGGGACTAGTAGAGAGACCCAGTACTTC. Amino acids: CASSTGTSRETQYF. The chain carries TRBV7-2 and TRBJ2-5; 8 bases match TRBD2. The CDR3 extends over 14 amino acids. The J segment lost 4 bases and the V segment lost 5 bases, leaving 6 bases of the junction unmatched. Germline values: CDR1 SGHTA, CDR2 FQGNSA.